This passage covers 26 T cell receptor beta chains from one sample sequenced in a study of cytomegalovirus exposure and HLA in healthy donors. Primers included in the PCR were 60 Vbeta and 13 Jbeta primers. Sequencing was performed with immunoSEQ multiplex PCR; in TCRdb, only in-frame clones are kept and a portion is missing. This table has some 140,000 clones, around 77% appearing once. The sequencing input was PBMCs. Receptors originate from a woman between 55 and 75 years old in good health and CMV-seronegative.

This chain uses TRBV5-1 with TRBJ1-2, with 11 bases lining up with TRBD1. Trimming at V came to 0 bases and at J to 6 bases, leaving 4 bases not matched to a gene. CDR1 is SGHRS, CDR2 YFSETQ, per germline. CDR3 length: 15 residues. Written as DNA, the CDR3 is TGCGCCAGCAGCTTGGGGCGGACAGGGGGCGATGGCTACACCTTC. Protein sequence: CASSLGRTGGDGYTF.

The gene calls are TRBV27 and TRBJ2-7, with D possibly matching TRBD2 (6 bases). Germline-derived CDR1 and CDR2 are MNHEY and SMNVEV (reference sequence). The CDR3 has 16 amino acids. Trimming removed 7 bases from V and 7 bases from J, with 26 bases in between. As DNA, the CDR3 is TGTGCCAGCACCTCCCTAGGGGCGGGATCCATGAGTGAGCAGTACTTC. This gives the protein CASTSLGAGSMSEQYF.

The chain carries TRBV6-5 and TRBJ1-6; tentative D call: TRBD1 (6 bases). The CDR3 extends over 15 amino acids. CDR1 is MNHEY, CDR2 SVGAGI, per germline. V was shortened by 6 bases and J by 8 bases, with 17 bases between the two germline ends. In nucleotides, the CDR3 is TGTGCCAGCAGACAGGGAGTAGTTGGCGATTCACCCCTCCACTTT. It specifies CASRQGVVGDSPLHF.

V and J are TRBV4-1 and TRBJ2-5; D gene uncertain. Trimming pared 2 bases from V and 0 bases from J, leaving 10 bases between. CDR1 and CDR2 (germline): MGHRA, YSYEKL. This CDR3 is 15 amino acids long. The CDR3 is CASSQSSLNQETQYF. The CDR3 DNA follows: TGCGCCAGCAGCCAATCCTCGCTAAACCAAGAGACCCAGTACTTC.

In its sample, this clone was seen a few times. The chain couples TRBV27 to TRBJ2-2; the D gene is possibly TRBD1 (6 bases). Per germline, CDR1 MNHEY and CDR2 SMNVEV (reference sequence). The CDR3 spans 15 residues. V was pared by 2 bases and J by 4 bases, with 11 bases between. This CDR3 reads CASSLGDTATGELFF. The CDR3, as DNA: TGTGCCAGCAGTTTAGGGGACACCGCCACCGGGGAGCTGTTTTTT.

Written as DNA, the CDR3 is TGTGCCAGCAGCTCCGGGACAGGGTCCTACGAGCAGTACTTC. This encodes CASSSGTGSYEQYF. The chain carries TRBV7-9 and TRBJ2-7; 9 nucleotides line up with TRBD1. This CDR3 has 14 amino acids. The V and J ends lost 4 bases and 1 base, in that order; junction bases with no gene match: 2. Germline loops: CDR1 SEHNR, CDR2 FQNEAQ (reference sequence).

The DNA of the CDR3 is TGTGCCAGCAGTTTCCCGACTAGCGGGTGGGGGTACGAGCAGTACTTC. The encoded protein is CASSFPTSGWGYEQYF. J is TRBJ2-7 and V is TRBV28, with 10 bases aligning to TRBD2. CDR3 length: 16 residues. Germline CDR1 and CDR2: MDHEN and SYDVKM. The V and J ends lost 3 bases and 4 bases, in that order; junction bases with no gene match: 9.

The J gene is TRBJ1-1, the V gene TRBV5-1; weak D call: TRBD1 (5 bases). In germline, CDR1 is SGHRS, CDR2 YFSETQ. The CDR3 sequence is 15 residues long. Trimming cost V 6 bases and J 1 base, with 16 bases left between them. CDR3 region: CASTPGVGRNTEAFF. The DNA of the CDR3 is TGCGCCAGCACCCCGGGGGTAGGCAGGAACACTGAAGCTTTCTTT.

This clone appeared once. The chain links TRBV10-3 to TRBJ2-1, with 12 bases identical to TRBD2. The CDR3 consists of 14 residues. V gave up 7 bases and J gave up 8 bases; unmatched junction bases: 6. CDR1 and CDR2 from the germline V gene are ENHRY and SYGVKD. The CDR3 here is CAIKTSGGLDEQFF. The CDR3 DNA is TGTGCCATCAAAACTAGCGGGGGGCTTGATGAGCAGTTCTTC.

The V gene is TRBV7-9, the J gene TRBJ1-2, with unresolved D. With 6 bases removed from V and 5 bases from J, the gap between germline ends came to 13 bases. This CDR3 comprises 13 residues. Germline V gives CDR1 SEHNR, CDR2 FQNEAQ (reference sequence). The CDR3 sequence is CASSSGRGYGYTF. The CDR3, as DNA: TGTGCCAGCAGTTCCGGTCGGGGTTATGGCTACACCTTC.

This clone was counted a few times. The CDR3: CASRNIDRAVDTQYF. DNA of the CDR3: TGCGCCAGCAGAAATATAGACAGGGCCGTAGATACGCAGTATTTT. V usage is TRBV10-2 and J usage is TRBJ2-3; 7 positions agree with TRBD1. The CDR3 runs 15 residues. CDR1 is WSHSY, CDR2 SAAADI, per germline. After removal of 6 bases from V and 5 bases from J, the junction contained 11 bases not matched to a gene.

This sequence joins TRBV6-5 and TRBJ1-2; the match to TRBD1 covers 7 bases. Per germline, CDR1 MNHEY and CDR2 SVGAGI. With 2 bases clipped from V and 2 bases from J, the junction kept 8 bases outside the gene matches. This CDR3 contains 16 residues. The CDR3 sequence is CASSYGTASFNYGYTF. The DNA for the CDR3 is TGTGCCAGCAGTTACGGGACAGCGTCCTTCAACTATGGCTACACCTTC.

The chain joins TRBV29-1 to TRBJ2-2; D is possibly TRBD2 (7 bases). The V and J ends lost 7 bases and 2 bases respectively, with 17 bases between them. CDR3 length: 15 residues. Germline V gene sequence: CDR1 SQVTM, CDR2 ANQGSEA. The CDR3 DNA follows: TGCAGCGCCAGAAGAGGGGGGGCAAACACCGGGGAGCTGTTTTTT. Its protein is CSARRGGANTGELFF.

The chain carries TRBV30 and TRBJ2-2; a possible D gene is TRBD2 (6 bases). Germline V lookup: CDR1 GTSNPN, CDR2 SVGIG (reference sequence). The CDR3 totals 16 residues. V lost 3 bases to trimming and J lost 1 base, with 15 bases between them. The CDR3, as DNA: TGTGCCTGGAGCCTTCGACTAGTGCAGAACACCGGGGAGCTGTTTTTT. Translated: CAWSLRLVQNTGELFF.

This clone was found a few times. The chain is built from TRBV6-6 and TRBJ2-3; TRBD2 aligns across 13 bases. Germline CDR1 is MNHNY and CDR2 is SVGAGI (reference sequence). The junction had 4 bases not matched to a gene; V was cut back by 6 bases and J by 1 base. The length of the CDR3 is 16 residues. CDR3 sequence reads: CASRDGLAGGTDTQYF. In DNA, the CDR3 is TGTGCCAGCAGAGACGGACTAGCGGGAGGCACAGATACGCAGTATTTT.

The V and J genes are TRBV27 and TRBJ2-7, with 9 positions matching TRBD2. The CDR3 extends over 16 amino acids. The germline V gene has CDR1 MNHEY and CDR2 SMNVEV (reference sequence). V lost 5 bases and J lost 2; bases outside the gene matches: 10. Here the CDR3 DNA reads TGTGCCAGCAGTCCGTCCCCGGGCGGGAGGGCCTACGAGCAGTACTTC. The encoded protein is CASSPSPGGRAYEQYF.

This chain connects TRBV27 to TRBJ2-7; tentative D call: TRBD1 (6 bases). This CDR3 contains 14 residues. Germline loops: CDR1 MNHEY, CDR2 SMNVEV (reference sequence). V lost 3 bases and J lost 4, with 13 bases in between. The CDR3 DNA follows: TGTGCCAGCAGTTTTCAGGGGCCCTTTTACGAGCAGTACTTC. Translated: CASSFQGPFYEQYF.

This clone was seen a handful of times. This chain uses TRBV19 with TRBJ1-1; perhaps TRBD1 as D (5 bases). From germline, CDR1 is LNHDA and CDR2 SQIVND (reference sequence). The V gene lost 5 bases and the J gene lost 2 bases, with 15 bases spanning the gap. The CDR3 spans 15 residues. The chain's CDR3 is CASSLYGGGNTEAFF. CDR3 sequence (DNA): TGTGCCAGTAGTCTCTACGGCGGGGGTAACACTGAAGCTTTCTTT.

This rearrangement joins TRBV7-2 to TRBJ2-7; the D gene is possibly TRBD2 (6 bases). This CDR3 is built from 14 residues. Trimming left V 5 bases short and J 7 bases short, with 18 bases between. Germline V gene sequence: CDR1 SGHTA, CDR2 FQGNSA. The CDR3 bases are TGTGCCAGCAGCCTAGGATGGCCCCGGGGGGAGCAGTACTTC. Protein product: CASSLGWPRGEQYF.

The J gene is TRBJ1-6, the V gene TRBV11-2, with D perhaps matching TRBD1 (5 bases). Germline CDR1 SGHAT, CDR2 FQNNGV. Deletions cut 0 bases from V and 14 bases from J, with 20 bases between. This CDR3 contains 16 residues. The CDR3 protein is CASSLEISGSNRALHF. DNA of the CDR3: TGTGCCAGCAGCTTAGAAATATCAGGGTCAAACCGGGCCCTCCACTTT.

Of note for this clone: Other DNA variants within this sample encode the same CDR3. The chain joins TRBV10-3 to TRBJ1-5; weak D call: TRBD1 (5 bases). Germline V CDR1 and CDR2: ENHRY, SYGVKD. Between the trimmed V and J ends, which lost 2 bases and 2 bases, there was a span of 10 bases. This CDR3 has 15 amino acids. This chain's CDR3 is CAISEDRGGNQPQHF. The DNA for the CDR3 is TGTGCCATCAGTGAGGATAGGGGCGGCAATCAGCCCCAGCATTTT.

This sequence joins TRBV6-1 and TRBJ2-7, with 9 bases that match TRBD1. The germline V gene has CDR1 MNHNS and CDR2 SASEGT. The J segment lost 5 bases and the V segment lost 5 bases, leaving 7 bases of the junction unmatched. The CDR3 runs 14 residues. CDR3 nucleotide sequence: TGTGCCAGCAGTAACAGGGGGCGGTCTGACGAGCAGTACTTC. Encoded protein: CASSNRGRSDEQYF.

This clone appeared a few times. The junction and the germline gene differ at one end; a read error may be behind it. The chain couples TRBV28 to TRBJ1-2; D unclear. Looked up from germline, CDR1 is MDHEN and CDR2 is SYDVKM. CDR3 length: 11 residues. CDR3 DNA: TGTGCCAGCAGCAAGGCACCCCCTAGTATATTC. Translated: CASSKAPPSIF.

This clone came up a few times. The chain combines TRBV19 with TRBJ1-5; D is undetermined. Germline values: CDR1 LNHDA, CDR2 SQIVND (reference sequence). The V end lost 6 bases, the J end lost 2 bases, and 5 bases lay between the germline ends. The CDR3 runs to 12 residues. The CDR3 nucleotides read TGTGCCAGTAGGCAGGGCAATCAGCCCCAGCATTTT. Protein product: CASRQGNQPQHF. The complete variable domain, with remaining parts taken from reference TRBV19 and TRBJ1-5, reads DGGITQSPKYLFRKEGQNVTLSCEQNLNHDAMYWYRQDPGQGLRLIYYSQIVNDFQKGDIAEGYSVSREKKESFPLTVTSAQKNPTAFYLCASRQGNQPQHFGDGTRLSIL.

This clone was seen a few times. V is TRBV4-2 and J is TRBJ2-2, with 7 positions matching TRBD2. CDR1 and CDR2 (germline): LGHNA, YNFKEQ. The junction had 4 bases not matched to a gene; V was cut back by 2 bases and J by 1 base. CDR3 length: 16 amino acids. CDR3 DNA sequence: TGTGCCAGCAGCCAACAGCTAGCGGAGAACACCGGGGAGCTGTTTTTT. Its translation is CASSQQLAENTGELFF.

The rearrangement joins TRBV28 to TRBJ1-2; 8 bases agree with TRBD1. This CDR3 spans 16 amino acids. The germline V gene has CDR1 MDHEN and CDR2 SYDVKM. The J segment lost 5 bases and the V segment lost 7 bases, leaving 15 bases of the junction unmatched. Here the CDR3 reads CASTNLIGQGGYGYTF. For the CDR3, the DNA is TGTGCCAGCACCAATCTGATTGGACAGGGCGGGTATGGCTACACCTTC.